This T cell receptor (beta chain) was identified in a study of shared T cell receptors in the human thymus. The length of the CDR3 is 13 residues. Trimming removed 3 bases at V and 3 bases at J, with 9 bases between. Germline CDR1 is SGHTA and CDR2 is FQGNSA. Assay: immunoSEQ multiplex PCR; the TCRdb copy retains only in-frame clones and omits some. Among about 380,000 clones listed, 85% to 95% were seen once. What was sequenced was thymocytes. The V call is TRBV7-2, the J call TRBJ2-7; weak D call: TRBD2 (5 bases). This TCR came from a human donor. CDR3 region: CASSFYRDYEQYF. CDR3 DNA: TGTGCCAGCAGCTTTTACCGGGACTACGAGCAGTACTTC.